The T cell receptor beta chain described here comes from a study of T-cell reconstitution after alpha-beta-depleted transplantation in children. At least ten counts were recorded for this clonotype. Preparing the TCRbeta library involved the use of unique molecular identifiers. TCRdb passed the PCR reads through MiXCR, listing each CDR3 protein once. This sample has about 610,000 distinct CDR3 sequences, with roughly 10% found just once. The CDR3 spans 14 residues. V was clipped by 5 bases and J by 3 bases, with 14 bases between them. The germline V gene has CDR1 SQVTM and CDR2 ANQGSEA. This sample comprised PBMCs from the stem cell graft donor, obtained from the stem cell graft. The TCR originated in a human donor who donated a stem cell graft to a child with acute myeloid leukemia. The rearrangement joins TRBV29-1 to TRBJ2-1; D possibly uses TRBD1 or TRBD2 (5 bases each). CDR3 loop: CSVPGTEDYNEQFF. The CDR3 DNA follows: TGCAGCGTTCCCGGGACGGAAGACTACAATGAGCAGTTCTTC.